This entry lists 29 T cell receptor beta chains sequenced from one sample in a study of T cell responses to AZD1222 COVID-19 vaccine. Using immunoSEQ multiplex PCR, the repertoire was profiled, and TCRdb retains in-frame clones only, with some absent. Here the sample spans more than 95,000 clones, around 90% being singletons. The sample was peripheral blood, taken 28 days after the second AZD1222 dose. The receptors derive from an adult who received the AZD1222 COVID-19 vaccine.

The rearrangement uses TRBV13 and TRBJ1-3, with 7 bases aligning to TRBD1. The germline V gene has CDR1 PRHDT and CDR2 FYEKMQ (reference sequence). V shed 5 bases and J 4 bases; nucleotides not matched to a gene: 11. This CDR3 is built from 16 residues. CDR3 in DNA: TGTGCCAGCAGCCCACGACAGGGAAGGGCGGGAAACACCATATATTTT. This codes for CASSPRQGRAGNTIYF.

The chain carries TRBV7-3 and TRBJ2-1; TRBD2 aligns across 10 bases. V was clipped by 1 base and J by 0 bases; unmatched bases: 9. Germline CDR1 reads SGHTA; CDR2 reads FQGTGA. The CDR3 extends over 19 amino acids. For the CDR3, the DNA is TGTGCCAGCAGCTTAAATCCCACTAGCGGGATTAGCTCCTACAATGAGCAGTTCTTC. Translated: CASSLNPTSGISSYNEQFF.

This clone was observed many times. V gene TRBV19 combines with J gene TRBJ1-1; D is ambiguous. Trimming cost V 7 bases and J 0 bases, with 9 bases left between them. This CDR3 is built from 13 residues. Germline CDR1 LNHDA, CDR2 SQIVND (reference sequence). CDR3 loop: CASKRTLNTEAFF. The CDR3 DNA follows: TGTGCCAGTAAACGGACCCTGAACACTGAAGCTTTCTTT.

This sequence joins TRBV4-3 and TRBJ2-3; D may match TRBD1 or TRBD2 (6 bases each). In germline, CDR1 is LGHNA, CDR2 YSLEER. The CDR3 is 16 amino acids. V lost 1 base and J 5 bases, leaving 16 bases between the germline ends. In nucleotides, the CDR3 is TGCGCCAGCAGCCAAGGGGGGCTCGGGGGCGGAGATACGCAGTATTTT. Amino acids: CASSQGGLGGGDTQYF.

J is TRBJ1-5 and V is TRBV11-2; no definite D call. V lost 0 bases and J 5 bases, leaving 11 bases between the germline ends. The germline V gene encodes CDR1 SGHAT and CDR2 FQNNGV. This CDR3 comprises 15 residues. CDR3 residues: CASSLDRWKDQPQHF. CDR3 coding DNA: TGTGCCAGCAGCTTAGATCGTTGGAAGGATCAGCCCCAGCATTTT. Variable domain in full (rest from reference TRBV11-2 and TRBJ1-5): EAGVAQSPRYKIIEKRQSVAFWCNPISGHATLYWYQQILGQGPKLLIQFQNNGVVDDSQLPKDRFSAERLKGVDSTLKIQPAKLEDSAVYLCASSLDRWKDQPQHFGDGTRLSIL.

DNA for the CDR3: TGTGCCAGCAGCTCGGACAGGCCGGGCTTGAATGAAAAACTGTTTTTT. Its translation is CASSSDRPGLNEKLFF. The chain combines TRBV7-2 with TRBJ1-4, with TRBD1 matching 7 bases. Germline values: CDR1 SGHTA, CDR2 FQGNSA. The ends lost 4 bases at V and 5 bases at J; junction bases unmatched: 10. The CDR3 sequence is 16 residues long.

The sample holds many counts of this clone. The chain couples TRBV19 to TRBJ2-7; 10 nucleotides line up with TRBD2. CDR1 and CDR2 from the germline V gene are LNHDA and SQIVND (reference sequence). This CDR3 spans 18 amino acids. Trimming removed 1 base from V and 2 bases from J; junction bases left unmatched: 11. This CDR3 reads CASSIGLAGKGSPYEQYF. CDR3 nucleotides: TGTGCCAGTAGTATAGGACTAGCGGGTAAAGGGTCCCCCTACGAGCAGTACTTC.

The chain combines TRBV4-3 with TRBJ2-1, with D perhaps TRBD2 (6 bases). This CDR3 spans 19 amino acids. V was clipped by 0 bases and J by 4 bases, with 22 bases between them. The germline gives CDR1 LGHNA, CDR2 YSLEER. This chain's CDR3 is CASSQDAPLGRQQYNEQFF. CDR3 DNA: TGCGCCAGCAGCCAAGATGCTCCTCTAGGGAGGCAGCAGTACAATGAGCAGTTCTTC.

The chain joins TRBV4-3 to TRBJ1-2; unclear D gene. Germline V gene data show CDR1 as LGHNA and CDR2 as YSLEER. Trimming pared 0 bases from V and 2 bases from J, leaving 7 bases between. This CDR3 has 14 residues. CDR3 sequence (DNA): TGCGCCAGCAGCCAAGATCGGGTCAACTATGGCTACACCTTC. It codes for CASSQDRVNYGYTF.

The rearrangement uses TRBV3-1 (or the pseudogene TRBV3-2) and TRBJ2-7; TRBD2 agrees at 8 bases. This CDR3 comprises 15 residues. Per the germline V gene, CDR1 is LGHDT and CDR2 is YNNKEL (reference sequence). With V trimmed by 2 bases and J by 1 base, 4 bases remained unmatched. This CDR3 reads CASSQRGLGSYEQYF. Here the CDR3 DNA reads TGTGCCAGCAGCCAACGGGGACTAGGGTCCTACGAGCAGTACTTC.

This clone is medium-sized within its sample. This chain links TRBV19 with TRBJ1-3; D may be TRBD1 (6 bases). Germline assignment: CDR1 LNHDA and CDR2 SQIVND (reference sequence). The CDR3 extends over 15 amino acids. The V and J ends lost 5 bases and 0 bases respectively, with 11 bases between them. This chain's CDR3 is CASSVDRSSGNTIYF. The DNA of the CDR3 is TGTGCCAGTAGTGTCGACAGGAGCTCTGGAAACACCATATATTTT.

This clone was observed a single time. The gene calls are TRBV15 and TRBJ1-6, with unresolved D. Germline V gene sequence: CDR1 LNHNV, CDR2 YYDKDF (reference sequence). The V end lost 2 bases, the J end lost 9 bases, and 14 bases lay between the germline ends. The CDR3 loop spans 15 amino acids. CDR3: CATSRNTADGSPLHF. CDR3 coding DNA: TGTGCCACCAGCAGAAATACAGCTGACGGTTCACCCCTCCACTTT.

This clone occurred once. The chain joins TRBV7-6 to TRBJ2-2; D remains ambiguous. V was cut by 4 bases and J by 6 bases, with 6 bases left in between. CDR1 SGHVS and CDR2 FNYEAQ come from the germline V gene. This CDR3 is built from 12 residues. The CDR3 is CASSYPPGELFF. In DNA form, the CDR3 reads TGTGCCAGCAGCTATCCCCCCGGGGAGCTGTTTTTT.

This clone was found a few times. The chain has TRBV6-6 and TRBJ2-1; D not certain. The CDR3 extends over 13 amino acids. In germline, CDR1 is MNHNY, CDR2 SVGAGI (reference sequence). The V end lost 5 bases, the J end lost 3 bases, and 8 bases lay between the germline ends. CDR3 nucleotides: TGTGCCAGCAGTCTGGCGGACTACAATGAGCAGTTCTTC. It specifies CASSLADYNEQFF.

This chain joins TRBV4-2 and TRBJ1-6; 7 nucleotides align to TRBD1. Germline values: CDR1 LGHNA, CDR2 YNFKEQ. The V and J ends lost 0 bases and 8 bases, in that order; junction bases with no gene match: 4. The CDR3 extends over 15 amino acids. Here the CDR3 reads CASSQDPRGDSPLHF. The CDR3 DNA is TGTGCCAGCAGCCAAGATCCCAGGGGGGATTCACCCCTCCACTTT.

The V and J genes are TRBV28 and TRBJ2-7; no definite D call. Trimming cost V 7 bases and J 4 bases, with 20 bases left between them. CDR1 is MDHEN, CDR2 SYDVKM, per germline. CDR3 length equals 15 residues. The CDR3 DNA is TGTGCCAGCAAGTTGGGTGGCGTCGCCGGGTACGAGCAGTACTTC. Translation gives CASKLGGVAGYEQYF.

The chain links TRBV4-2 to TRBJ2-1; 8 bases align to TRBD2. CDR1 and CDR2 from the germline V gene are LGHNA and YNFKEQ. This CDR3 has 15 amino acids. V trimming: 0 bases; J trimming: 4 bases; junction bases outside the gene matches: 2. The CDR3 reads CASSQDSGDYNEQFF. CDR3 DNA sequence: TGTGCCAGCAGCCAAGATAGCGGGGATTACAATGAGCAGTTCTTC.

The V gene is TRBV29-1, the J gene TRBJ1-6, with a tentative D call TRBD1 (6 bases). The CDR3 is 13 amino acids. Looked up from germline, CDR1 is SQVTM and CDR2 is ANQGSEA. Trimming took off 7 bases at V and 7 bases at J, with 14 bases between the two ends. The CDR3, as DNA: TGCAGCGCTGGAGGGGGAGAGAATTCACCCCTCCACTTT. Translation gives CSAGGGENSPLHF. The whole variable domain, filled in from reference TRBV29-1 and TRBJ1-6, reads SAVISQKPSRDICQRGTSLTIQCQVDSQVTMMFWYRQQPGQSLTLIATANQGSEATYESGFVIDKFPISRPNLTFSTLTVSNMSPEDSSIYLCSAGGGENSPLHFGNGTRLTVT.

CDR3 DNA: TGCGCCAGCAGCCAAGGCGGGCGGGGCAGAGGGGAGCAGTACTTC. Translated: CASSQGGRGRGEQYF. This chain connects TRBV4-1 to TRBJ2-7, with a possible D match to TRBD2 (6 bases). V was cut by 1 base and J by 7 bases, with 17 bases left in between. The CDR3 contains 15 residues. Germline CDR1 is MGHRA and CDR2 is YSYEKL.

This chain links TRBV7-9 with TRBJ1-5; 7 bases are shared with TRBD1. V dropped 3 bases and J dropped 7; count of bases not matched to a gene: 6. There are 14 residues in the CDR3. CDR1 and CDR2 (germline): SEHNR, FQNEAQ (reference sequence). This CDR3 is CASSLGRGSQPQHF. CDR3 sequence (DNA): TGTGCCAGCAGCTTGGGCAGGGGGAGCCAGCCCCAGCATTTT. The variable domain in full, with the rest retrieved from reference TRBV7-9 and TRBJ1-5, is DTGVSQNPRHKITKRGQNVTFRCDPISEHNRLYWYRQTLGQGPEFLTYFQNEAQLEKSRLLSDRFSAERPKGSFSTLEIQRTEQGDSAMYLCASSLGRGSQPQHFGDGTRLSIL.

The CDR3 DNA reads TGTGCCAGCAGCTCCCGCCCGGGGGGCGATGAGCAGTTCTTC. Amino acid sequence: CASSSRPGGDEQFF. This chain joins TRBV11-2 and TRBJ2-1, with a possible D match to TRBD2 (7 bases). The CDR3 has 14 amino acids. Germline lookup yields CDR1 SGHAT and CDR2 FQNNGV. V was clipped by 4 bases and J by 8 bases, with 15 bases between them.

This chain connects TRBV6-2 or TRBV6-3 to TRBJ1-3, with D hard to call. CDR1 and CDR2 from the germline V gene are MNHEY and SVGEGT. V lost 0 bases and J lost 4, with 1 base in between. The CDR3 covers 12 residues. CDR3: CASSYSGNTIYF. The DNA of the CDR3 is TGTGCCAGCAGTTACTCGGGAAACACCATATATTTT.

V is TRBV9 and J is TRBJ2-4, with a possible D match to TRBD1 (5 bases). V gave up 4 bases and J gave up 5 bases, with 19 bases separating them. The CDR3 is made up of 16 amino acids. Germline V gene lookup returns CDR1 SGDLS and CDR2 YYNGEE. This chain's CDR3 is CASSRRQLPPENIQYF. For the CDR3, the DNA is TGTGCCAGCAGCCGTAGACAGCTACCTCCCGAAAACATTCAGTACTTC. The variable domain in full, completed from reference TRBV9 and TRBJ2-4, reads DSGVTQTPKHLITATGQRVTLRCSPRSGDLSVYWYQQSLDQGLQFLIQYYNGEERAKGNILERFSAQQFPDLHSELNLSSLELGDSALYFCASSRRQLPPENIQYFGAGTRLSVL.

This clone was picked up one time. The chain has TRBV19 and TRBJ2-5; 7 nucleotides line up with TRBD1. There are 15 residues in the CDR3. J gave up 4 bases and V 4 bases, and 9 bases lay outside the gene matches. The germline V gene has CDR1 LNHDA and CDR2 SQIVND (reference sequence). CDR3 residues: CASSKTDRSGETQYF. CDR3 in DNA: TGTGCCAGTAGTAAAACGGACAGGTCAGGAGAGACCCAGTACTTC.

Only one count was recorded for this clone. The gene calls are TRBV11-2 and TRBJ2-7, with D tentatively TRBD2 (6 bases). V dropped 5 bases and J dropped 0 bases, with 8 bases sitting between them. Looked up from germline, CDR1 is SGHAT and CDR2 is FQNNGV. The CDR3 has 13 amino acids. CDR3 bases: TGTGCCAGCAGCCCCGGGGGCTCCTACGAGCAGTACTTC. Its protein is CASSPGGSYEQYF. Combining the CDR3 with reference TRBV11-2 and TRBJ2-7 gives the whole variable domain EAGVAQSPRYKIIEKRQSVAFWCNPISGHATLYWYQQILGQGPKLLIQFQNNGVVDDSQLPKDRFSAERLKGVDSTLKIQPAKLEDSAVYLCASSPGGSYEQYFGPGTRLTVT.

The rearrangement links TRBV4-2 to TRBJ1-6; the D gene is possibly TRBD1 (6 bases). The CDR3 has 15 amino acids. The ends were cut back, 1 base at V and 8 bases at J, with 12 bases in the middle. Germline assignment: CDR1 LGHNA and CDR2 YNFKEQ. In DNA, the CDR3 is TGTGCCAGCAGCCAAGCCGGCCGACAGGATTCACCCCTCCACTTT. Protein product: CASSQAGRQDSPLHF.

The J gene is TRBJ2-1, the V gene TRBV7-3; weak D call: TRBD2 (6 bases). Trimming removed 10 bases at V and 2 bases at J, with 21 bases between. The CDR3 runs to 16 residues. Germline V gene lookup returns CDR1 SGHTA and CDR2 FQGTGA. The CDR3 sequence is CATSSVASRPYNEQFF. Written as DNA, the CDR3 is TGTGCCACCTCTAGCGTGGCCTCTCGCCCCTACAATGAGCAGTTCTTC. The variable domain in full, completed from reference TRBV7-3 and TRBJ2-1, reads GAGVSQTPSNKVTEKGKYVELRCDPISGHTALYWYRQSLGQGPEFLIYFQGTGAADDSGLPNDRFFAVRPEGSVSTLKIQRTERGDSAVYLCATSSVASRPYNEQFFGPGTRLTVL.

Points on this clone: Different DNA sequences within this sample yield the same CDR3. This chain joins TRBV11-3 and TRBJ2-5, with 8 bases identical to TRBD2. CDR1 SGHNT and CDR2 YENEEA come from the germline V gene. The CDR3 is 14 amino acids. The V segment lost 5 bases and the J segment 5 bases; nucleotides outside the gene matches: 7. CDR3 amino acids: CASSLAGGKETQYF. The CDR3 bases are TGTGCCAGCAGCCTCGCGGGGGGAAAGGAGACCCAGTACTTC.

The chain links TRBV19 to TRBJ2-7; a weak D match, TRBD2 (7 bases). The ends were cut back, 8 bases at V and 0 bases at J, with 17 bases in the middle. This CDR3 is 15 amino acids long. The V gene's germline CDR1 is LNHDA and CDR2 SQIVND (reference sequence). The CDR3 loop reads CASAGAKDSSYEQYF. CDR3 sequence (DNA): TGTGCCAGTGCGGGGGCGAAGGACAGCTCCTACGAGCAGTACTTC.